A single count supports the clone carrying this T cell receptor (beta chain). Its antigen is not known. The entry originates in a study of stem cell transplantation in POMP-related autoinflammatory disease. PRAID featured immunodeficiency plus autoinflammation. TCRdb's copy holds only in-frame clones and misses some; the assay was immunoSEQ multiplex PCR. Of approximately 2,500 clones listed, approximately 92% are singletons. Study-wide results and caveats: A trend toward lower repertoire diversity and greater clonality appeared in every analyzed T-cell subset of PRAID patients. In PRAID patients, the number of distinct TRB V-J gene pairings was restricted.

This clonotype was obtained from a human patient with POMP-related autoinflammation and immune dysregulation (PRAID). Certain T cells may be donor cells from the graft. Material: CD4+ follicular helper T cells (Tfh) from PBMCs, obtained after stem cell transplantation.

Here the CDR3 reads CASRQQTNTEAFF. CDR3 nucleotide sequence: TGTGCCAGCAGACAGCAAACTAACACTGAAGCTTTCTTT. V usage is TRBV21-1 and J usage is TRBJ1-1; the table's D call, TRBD1, was not checked against the DNA. TRBV21-1 is deemed a pseudogene. CDR3 length: 13 residues.